This entry describes one T cell receptor (beta chain). This specimen belongs to a study of blood T cell repertoires in COVID-19. Repertoires were generated with immunoSEQ multiplex PCR, while TCRdb's copy carries only in-frame clones and drops some. The table includes about 210,000 clones, 85% detected once. All enrollees were roughly 18 to 95 years old and from 20 to 30 US areas. Participants' reported clinical history set cohort assignment. Material for sequencing was PBMCs or T cells enriched from blood (not recorded which). The TCR sequence derives from a man in his forties who had recovered from COVID-19.

CDR3 region: CASSLYRRVAFF. The CDR3 DNA reads as TGTGCCAGCAGTTTATATCGCAGGGTGGCTTTCTTT. The chain carries TRBV12-3 or TRBV12-4 and TRBJ1-1; a weak D match, TRBD1 (5 bases). V dropped 2 bases and J dropped 11 bases, with 12 bases sitting between them. This CDR3 is 12 amino acids long.